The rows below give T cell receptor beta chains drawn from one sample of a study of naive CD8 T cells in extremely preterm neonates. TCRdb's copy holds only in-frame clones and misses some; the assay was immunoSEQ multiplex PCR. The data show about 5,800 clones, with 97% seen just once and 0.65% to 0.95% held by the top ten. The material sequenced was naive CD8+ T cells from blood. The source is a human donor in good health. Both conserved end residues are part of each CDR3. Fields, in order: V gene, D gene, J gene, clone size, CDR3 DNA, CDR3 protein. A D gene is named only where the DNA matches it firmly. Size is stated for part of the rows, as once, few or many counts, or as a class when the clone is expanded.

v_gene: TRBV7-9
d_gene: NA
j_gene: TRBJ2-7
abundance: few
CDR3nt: TGTGCCAGCAGCCCAGACAGCTCCGAGCAGTACTTC
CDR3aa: CASSPDSSEQYF

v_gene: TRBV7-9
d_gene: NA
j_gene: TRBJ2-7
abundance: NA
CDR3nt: TGTGCCAGCAGCTTAGCGGGGGCGTACGAGCAGTACTTC
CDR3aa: CASSLAGAYEQYF

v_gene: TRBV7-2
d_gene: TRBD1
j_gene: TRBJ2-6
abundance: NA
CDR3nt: TGTGCCAGCAGCCCCGAAATGACAGGGTCTGGGGCCAACGTCCTGACTTTC
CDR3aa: CASSPEMTGSGANVLTF

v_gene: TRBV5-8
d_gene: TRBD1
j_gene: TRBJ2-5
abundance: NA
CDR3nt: TGTGCCAGCAGCCCTGACAGGGAAGGTAGAAAGACCCAGTACTTC
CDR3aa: CASSPDREGRKTQYF

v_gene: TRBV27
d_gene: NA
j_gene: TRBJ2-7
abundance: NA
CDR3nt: TGTGCCAGCAGTTTACAGGGTTACGAGCAGTACTTC
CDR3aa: CASSLQGYEQYF

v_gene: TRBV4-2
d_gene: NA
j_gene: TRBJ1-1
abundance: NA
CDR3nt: TGTGCCAGCAGCCGGGCGGGAATCACTGAAGCTTTCTTT
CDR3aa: CASSRAGITEAFF

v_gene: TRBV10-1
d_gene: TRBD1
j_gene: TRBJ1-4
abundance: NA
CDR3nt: TGCGCCAGCAGTGAGGCGGACAGGGGGAACGAAAAACTGTTTTTT
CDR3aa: CASSEADRGNEKLFF

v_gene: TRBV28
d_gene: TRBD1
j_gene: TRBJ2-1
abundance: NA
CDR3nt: TGTGCCAGCAGTTTATTACAGGGGACCTACAATGAGCAGTTCTTC
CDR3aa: CASSLLQGTYNEQFF

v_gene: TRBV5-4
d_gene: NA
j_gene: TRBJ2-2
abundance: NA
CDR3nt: TGTGCCAGCAGCTTCAGCGACACCGGGGAGCTGTTTTTT
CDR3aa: CASSFSDTGELFF

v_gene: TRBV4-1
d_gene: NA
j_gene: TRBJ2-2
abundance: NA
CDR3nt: TGCGCCAGCAGCCAAGGCAGGAATGAGAACACCGGGGAGCTGTTTTTT
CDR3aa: CASSQGRNENTGELFF

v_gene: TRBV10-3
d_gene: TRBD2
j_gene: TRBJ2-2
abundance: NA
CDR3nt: TGTGCCATCAGGGACCTCTCTAGCGGGGGGCCCGCGAACACCGGGGAGCTGTTTTTT
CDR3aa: CAIRDLSSGGPANTGELFF

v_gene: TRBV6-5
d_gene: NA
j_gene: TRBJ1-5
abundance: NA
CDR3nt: TGTGCCAGCAGTTACTCAATCGGGGGAAATCAGCCCCAGCATTTT
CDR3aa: CASSYSIGGNQPQHF

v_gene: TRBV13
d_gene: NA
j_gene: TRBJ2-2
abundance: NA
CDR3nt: TGTGCCAGCAGGGAAAGGCTATTGGGGCGCACCGGGGAGCTGTTTTTT
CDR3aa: CASRERLLGRTGELFF

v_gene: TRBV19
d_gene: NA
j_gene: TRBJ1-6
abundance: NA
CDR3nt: TGTGCCAGTACCCCGGGGGGGGAGGAATATTCACCCCTCCACTTT
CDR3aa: CASTPGGEEYSPLHF

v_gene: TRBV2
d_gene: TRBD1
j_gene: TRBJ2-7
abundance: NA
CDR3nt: TGTGCCAGCAGTGGACAGGGGTTCTACGAGCAGTACTTC
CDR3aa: CASSGQGFYEQYF

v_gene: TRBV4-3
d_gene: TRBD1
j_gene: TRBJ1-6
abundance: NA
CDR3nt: TGCGCCAGCAGCCAAGATGGACAGGGCTATAATTCACCCCTCCACTTT
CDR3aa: CASSQDGQGYNSPLHF

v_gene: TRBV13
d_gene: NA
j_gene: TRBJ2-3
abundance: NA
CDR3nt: TGTGCCAGCGGGGCGGACCTAGATACGCAGTATTTT
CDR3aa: CASGADLDTQYF

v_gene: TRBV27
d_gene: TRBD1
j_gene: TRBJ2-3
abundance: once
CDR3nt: TGTGCCAGCAGTCCCGGGACAGGGATCGCAGATACGCAGTATTTT
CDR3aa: CASSPGTGIADTQYF

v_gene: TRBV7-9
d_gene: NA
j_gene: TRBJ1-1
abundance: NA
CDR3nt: TGTGCCAGCAGTCGTGGACTGTGGGATGAAGCTTTCTTT
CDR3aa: CASSRGLWDEAFF

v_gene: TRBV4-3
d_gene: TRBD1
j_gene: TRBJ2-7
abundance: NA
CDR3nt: TGCGCCAGCAGCCAAATACAGGGGCCAGCCTACGAGCAGTACTTC
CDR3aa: CASSQIQGPAYEQYF

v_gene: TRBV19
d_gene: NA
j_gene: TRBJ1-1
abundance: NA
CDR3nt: TGTGCCAGTAGTATAGACGGGGAAACTATGAACACTGAAGCTTTCTTT
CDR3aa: CASSIDGETMNTEAFF

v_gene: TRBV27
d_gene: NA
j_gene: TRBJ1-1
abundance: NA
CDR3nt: TGTGCCAGCAGTTTTCGTGCGGAGGAGGTCACTGAAGCTTTCTTT
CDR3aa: CASSFRAEEVTEAFF

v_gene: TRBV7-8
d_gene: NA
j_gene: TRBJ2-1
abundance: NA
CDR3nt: TGTGCCAGCAGCTTAGTTAACCTGGGAGGTGAGCAGTTCTTC
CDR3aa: CASSLVNLGGEQFF

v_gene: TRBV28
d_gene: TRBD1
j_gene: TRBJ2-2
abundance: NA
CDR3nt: TGTGCCAGCAGTTTCTCGCGGACAGGCCTTAACGGGGAGCTGTTTTTT
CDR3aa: CASSFSRTGLNGELFF

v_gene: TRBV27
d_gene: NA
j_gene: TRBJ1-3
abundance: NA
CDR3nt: TGTGCCAGCAGTTCCGGGACTTATGGAAACACCATATATTTT
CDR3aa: CASSSGTYGNTIYF

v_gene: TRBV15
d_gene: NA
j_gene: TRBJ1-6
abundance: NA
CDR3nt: TGTGCCACCAGCAGAGAGGGAGGTATCAGGAGTAATTCACCCCTCCACTTT
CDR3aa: CATSREGGIRSNSPLHF

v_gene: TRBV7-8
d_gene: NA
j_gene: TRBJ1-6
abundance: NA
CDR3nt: TGTGCCAGCAGCCCCCTGGTCAGCTCCTATAATTCACCCCTCCACTTT
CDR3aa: CASSPLVSSYNSPLHF

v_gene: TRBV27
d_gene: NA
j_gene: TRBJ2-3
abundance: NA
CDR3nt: TGTGCCAGCAGTTCCGCTAGTTGGGAGAGGACAGATACGCAGTATTTT
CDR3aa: CASSSASWERTDTQYF

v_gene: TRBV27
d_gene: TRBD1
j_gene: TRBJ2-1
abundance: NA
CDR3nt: TGTGCCAGCAGGACAGGGGGCGGAGAGCAGTTCTTC
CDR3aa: CASRTGGGEQFF

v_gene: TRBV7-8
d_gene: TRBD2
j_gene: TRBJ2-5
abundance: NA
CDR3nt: TGTGCCAGCAGCTTAGTATCGGGGGGGCAAGAGACCCAGTACTTC
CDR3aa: CASSLVSGGQETQYF

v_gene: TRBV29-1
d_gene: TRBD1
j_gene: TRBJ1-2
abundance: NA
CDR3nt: TGCAGCCAGTTCCCCAGGGGGCTTGGCTACACCTTC
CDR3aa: CSQFPRGLGYTF

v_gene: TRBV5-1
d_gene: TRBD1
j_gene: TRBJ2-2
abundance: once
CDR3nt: TGCGCCAGCAGCTTAAGGAGGACAGGGAGAGAAATCGGGGAGCTGTTTTTT
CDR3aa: CASSLRRTGREIGELFF

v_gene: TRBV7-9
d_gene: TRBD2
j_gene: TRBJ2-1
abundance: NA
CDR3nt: TGTGCCAGCAGCATGACTAGCGGGGGGCCATCCTACAATGAGCAGTTCTTC
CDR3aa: CASSMTSGGPSYNEQFF

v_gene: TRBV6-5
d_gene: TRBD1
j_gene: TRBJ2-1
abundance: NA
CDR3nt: TGTGCCAGCAGTTACTCGGGACAGAACAATGAGCAGTTCTTC
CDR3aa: CASSYSGQNNEQFF

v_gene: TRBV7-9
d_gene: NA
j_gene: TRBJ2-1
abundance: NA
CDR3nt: TGTGCCAGCAGTCCTGATGGAGGGCGCTACAATGAGCAGTTCTTC
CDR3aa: CASSPDGGRYNEQFF

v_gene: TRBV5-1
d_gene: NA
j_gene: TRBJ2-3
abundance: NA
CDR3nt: TGCGCCAGCAGCTTCACAGGGCTGGGGGGCACAGATACGCAGTATTTT
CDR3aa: CASSFTGLGGTDTQYF

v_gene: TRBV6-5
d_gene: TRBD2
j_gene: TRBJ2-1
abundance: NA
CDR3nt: TGTGCCAGCAGTCCGGGACTAGTGGAAAATGAGCAGTTCTTC
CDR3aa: CASSPGLVENEQFF

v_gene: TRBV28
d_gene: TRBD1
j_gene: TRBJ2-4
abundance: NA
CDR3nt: TGTGCCAGCAGTTTCGCACCCGGACAGGGGGTTTTGGCCAAAAACATTCAGTACTTC
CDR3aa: CASSFAPGQGVLAKNIQYF

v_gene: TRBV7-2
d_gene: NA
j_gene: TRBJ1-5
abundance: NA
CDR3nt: TGTGCCAGCAGCCCCCCCTGGGGCGTCTTCAATCAGCCCCAGCATTTT
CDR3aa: CASSPPWGVFNQPQHF

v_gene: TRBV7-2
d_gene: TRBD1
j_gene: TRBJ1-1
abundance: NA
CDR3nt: TGTGCCAGCAGCATCTACAGGGGCACTGAAGCTTTCTTT
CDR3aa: CASSIYRGTEAFF

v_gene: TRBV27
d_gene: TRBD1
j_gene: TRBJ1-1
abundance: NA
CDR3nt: TGTGCCAGCAGTTTATCGACGACAGGGGTGATGGCTTTCTTT
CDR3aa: CASSLSTTGVMAFF

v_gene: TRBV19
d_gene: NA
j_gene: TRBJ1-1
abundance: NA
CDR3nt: TGTGCCAGTAGTATCACCCCCGGGACATTGAACACTGAAGCTTTCTTT
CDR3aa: CASSITPGTLNTEAFF

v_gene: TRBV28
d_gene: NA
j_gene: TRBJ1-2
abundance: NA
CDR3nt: TGTGCCAGCATCTCCGGAGGGCTCTACTATGGCTACACCTTC
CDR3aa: CASISGGLYYGYTF

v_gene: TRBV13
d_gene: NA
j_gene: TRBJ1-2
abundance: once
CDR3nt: TGTGCCAGCAGCGATCAGGGTACCTCCTATGGCTACACCTTC
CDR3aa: CASSDQGTSYGYTF

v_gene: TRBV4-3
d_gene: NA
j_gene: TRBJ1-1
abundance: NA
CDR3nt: TGCGCCAGCAGCCAAGACCCGGAGACTGAAGCTTTCTTT
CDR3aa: CASSQDPETEAFF

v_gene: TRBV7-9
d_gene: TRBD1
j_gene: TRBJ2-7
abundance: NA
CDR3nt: TGTGCCAGCAGCTTAGGCGGGACCGGGACAGGGACCTACGAGCAGTACTTC
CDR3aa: CASSLGGTGTGTYEQYF

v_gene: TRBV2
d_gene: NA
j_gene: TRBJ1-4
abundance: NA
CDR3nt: TGTGCCAGCAGGAACCGCGGGACCGACTCGCCAAATGAAAAACTGTTTTTT
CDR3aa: CASRNRGTDSPNEKLFF

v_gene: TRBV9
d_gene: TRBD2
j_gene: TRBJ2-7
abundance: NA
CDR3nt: TGTGCCAGCAGCGTAGCGGCTAGCGGGGTTTACGAGCAGTACTTC
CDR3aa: CASSVAASGVYEQYF

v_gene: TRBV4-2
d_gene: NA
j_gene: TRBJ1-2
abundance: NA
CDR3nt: TGTGCCAGCAGCCAAGGCTTAGGGGTTGGGTATGGCTACACCTTC
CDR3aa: CASSQGLGVGYGYTF

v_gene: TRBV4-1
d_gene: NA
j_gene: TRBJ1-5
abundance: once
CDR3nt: TGCGCCAGCAGCCAAGGCGGGGGGTTGAGTCAGCCCCAGCATTTT
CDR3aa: CASSQGGGLSQPQHF

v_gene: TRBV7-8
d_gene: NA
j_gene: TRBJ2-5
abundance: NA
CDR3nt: TGTGCCAGCAGCTGGGGGAACGGGGGTGATCAAGAGACCCAGTACTTC
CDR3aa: CASSWGNGGDQETQYF

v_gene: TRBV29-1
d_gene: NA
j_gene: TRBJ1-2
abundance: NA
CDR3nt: TGCAGCGTTGGTGGTGACAGGTCGACTATCGGCTACACCTTC
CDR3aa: CSVGGDRSTIGYTF

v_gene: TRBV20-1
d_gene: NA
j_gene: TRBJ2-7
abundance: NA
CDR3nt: TGCAGTGCCAGAAGGGGCTACGAGCAGTACTTC
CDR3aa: CSARRGYEQYF

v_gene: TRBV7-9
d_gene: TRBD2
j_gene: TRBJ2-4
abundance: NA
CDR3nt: TGTGCCAGCAGCTTATCTAGCGGTAAAAACATTCAGTACTTC
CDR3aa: CASSLSSGKNIQYF